The rows below give T cell receptor beta chains drawn from one sample of a study of blood T cell repertoires in COVID-19. Profiling relied on immunoSEQ multiplex PCR, and the TCRdb table lists in-frame clones only, not all of them. The sample lists 120,000 to 150,000 clones, over 80% seen once, with 1.5% to 2% in the top ten. The sequencing sample was made of peripheral blood. These receptor sequences come from a human donor in a cohort sampled during active COVID-19. Each CDR3 is given with its conserved first and last residue. D genes are given only for firm matches. Clone sizes are given selectively: once, few, many, or a class where the clone is expanded.

>TRBJ2-5|.|TRBV4-2|.
CASSPLGARETQYF
TGTGCCAGCAGCCCCCTGGGGGCGCGAGAGACCCAGTACTTC
>TRBJ1-5|.|TRBV4-3|TRBD1
CASSFQHRGSNQPQHF
TGCGCCAGCAGCTTCCAACACAGGGGTAGCAATCAGCCCCAGCATTTT
>TRBJ1-2|.|TRBV25-1|TRBD1
CASSEVGQPYGYTF
TGTGCCAGCAGTGAGGTGGGACAGCCCTATGGCTACACCTTC
>TRBJ2-1|.|TRBV7-7|TRBD2
CASSSAGGTYNEQFF
TGTGCTAGCAGCTCAGCGGGAGGAACCTACAATGAGCAGTTCTTC
>TRBJ1-4|.|TRBV6-5|.
CASSYSAPAGEKLFF
TGTGCCAGCAGTTACTCGGCCCCCGCAGGCGAAAAACTGTTTTTT
>TRBJ2-1|.|TRBV28|.
CASGPGEQFF
TGTGCCAGCGGCCCAGGGGAGCAGTTCTTC
>TRBJ1-2|.|TRBV18|TRBD1
CASSPLQGTGITNYGYTF
TGTGCCAGCTCACCACTACAGGGGACAGGGATCACTAACTATGGCTACACCTTC
>TRBJ1-5|.|TRBV9|.
CASSPTGLNQPQHF
TGTGCCAGCAGCCCTACAGGGCTCAATCAGCCCCAGCATTTT
>TRBJ2-3|.|TRBV27|.
CASSFTASTDTQYF
TGTGCCAGCAGTTTTACAGCTAGCACAGATACGCAGTATTTT
>TRBJ2-1|.|TRBV29-1|.
CSVGGTGSHEQFF
TGCAGCGTAGGCGGGACTGGCTCCCATGAGCAGTTCTTC
>TRBJ1-4|.|TRBV5-6|.
CASSVKRLFDEKLFF
TGTGCCAGCAGCGTTAAGAGGTTATTCGACGAAAAACTGTTTTTT
>TRBJ2-1|.|TRBV4-3|TRBD1
CASSQAYRTGYNEQFF
TGCGCCAGCAGCCAAGCATATAGGACAGGGTACAATGAGCAGTTCTTC
>TRBJ2-3|.|TRBV29-1|.
CSVGQGLSTDTQYF
TGCAGCGTTGGCCAGGGCCTAAGCACAGATACGCAGTATTTT
>TRBJ1-4|.|TRBV19|.
CASTRWGKRGSNEKLFF
TGTGCCAGTACGCGCTGGGGAAAGAGGGGGTCTAATGAAAAACTGTTTTTT
>TRBJ1-1|.|TRBV9|TRBD1
CASSVLGGLGYTEAFF
TGTGCCAGCAGCGTATTAGGGGGCCTGGGGTACACTGAAGCTTTCTTT
>TRBJ1-2|.|TRBV12-3/TRBV12-4|.
CASSLDQGYGYTF
TGTGCCAGCAGTTTGGACCAGGGGTATGGCTACACCTTC
>TRBJ2-1|once|TRBV19|TRBD1
CASRRDRGPDEQFF
TGTGCCAGTAGGAGAGACAGGGGGCCGGATGAGCAGTTCTTC
>TRBJ2-7|.|TRBV3-1/TRBV3-2|TRBD1
CASSLYSGTGVVYEQYF
TGTGCCAGCAGCCTATACTCCGGGACAGGGGTCGTCTACGAGCAGTACTTC